The 31 T cell receptor beta chains reported below all come from one sample, sequenced in a study of tumor-infiltrating lymphocytes in primary liver carcinoma. Investigators took RNA and DNA out together from 20-30 mg of unsorted bulk tissue. With 400 to 550 ng total RNA as template and a constant-region primer, TCR beta cDNA was made. Slightly modified ARM-PCR with three nested multiplex PCR rounds yielded TCR beta libraries. The first two PCR rounds used TRBV1-TRBV30 forward primers with a C-beta reverse primer, nine to eleven cycles each. MiXCR, run by TCRdb on the multiplex PCR reads, gives a single entry per CDR3 protein. The data contain more than 50,000 distinct CDR3 sequences, 70% to 75% of them singletons. The sample was liver tumor tissue from sampling region 2. Subset: tumor region T2, inferior pole. These receptor sequences come from a man in his forties with primary liver carcinoma and hepatitis B virus infection.

As for this clonotype: This may be a read error: a much more frequent sequence differs by one nucleotide. V gene TRBV10-3 combines with J gene TRBJ2-1; the D is unclear. This CDR3 comprises 14 residues. The germline V gene has CDR1 ENHRY and CDR2 SYGVKD. V lost 7 bases and J lost 1, with 11 bases in between. The CDR3 sequence is CAINLPDSYNEQFF. The CDR3 coding sequence is TGTGCCATCAACCTACCGGATTCCTACAATGAGCAGTTCTTC.

This clonotype has more than one count but fewer than ten. This may arise from a read error, as a much more abundant clone is one base away. The conserved closing phenylalanine or tryptophan is absent in this CDR3, likely reflecting a read error. The chain links TRBV28 to TRBJ2-7; the D gene is possibly TRBD2 (5 bases). CDR3 length equals 12 residues. From germline, CDR1 is MDHEN and CDR2 SYDVKM. V dropped 6 bases and J dropped 5 bases, with 11 bases sitting between them. The CDR3 reads CASRQDWDEQYL. CDR3 nucleotides: TGTGCCAGCAGGCAGGACTGGGACGAGCAGTACCTC.

As regards this clonotype: The conserved closing phenylalanine or tryptophan is absent in this CDR3, likely reflecting a read error. V usage is TRBV29-1 and J usage is TRBJ1-1; D unresolved. Germline CDR1 is SQVTM and CDR2 is ANQGSEA. The ends were cut back, 5 bases at V and 3 bases at J, with 4 bases in the middle. CDR3 length: 10 residues. CDR3 sequence (DNA): TGCAGCGTTCTCGACACTGAAGCTTTCATT. Amino acid sequence: CSVLDTEAFI.

Notes on this clonotype: The conserved closing phenylalanine or tryptophan is absent in this CDR3, likely reflecting a read error. This chain connects TRBV6-1 to TRBJ2-7, with 10 bases lining up with TRBD2. CDR1 and CDR2 from the germline V gene are MNHNS and SASEGT. This CDR3 has 15 residues. V shed 2 bases and J 3 bases; nucleotides not matched to a gene: 4. CDR3: CASSETSGILYEQYI. Written as DNA, the CDR3 is TGTGCCAGCAGTGAAACTAGCGGGATCCTCTACGAGCAGTACATA.

Remarks on this clonotype: The junction and the germline gene differ at one end; a read error may be behind it. The chain joins TRBV11-2 to TRBJ2-5; 7 positions match TRBD1. The CDR3 totals 16 residues. Germline V gene sequence: CDR1 SGHAT, CDR2 FQNNGV. DNA of the CDR3: TGTGCCAGCAGCTTAGGGAGTAGTGGCCAGGGGGAGACCCAGCACTTC. Its translation: CASSLGSSGQGETQHF.

Regarding this clonotype: A much more abundant neighbour one base away suggests this may be a read error. The chain employs TRBV7-9 and TRBJ2-1; 8 nucleotides line up with TRBD1. CDR3 length equals 16 residues. Germline V gives CDR1 SEHNR, CDR2 FQNEAQ (reference sequence). The DNA for the CDR3 is TGTGTCAGCAGCTTACCCTCCCGGACAGGGTTTTATGAGCAGTTCTTC. This codes for CVSSLPSRTGFYEQFF.

This clonotype was picked up one time. The rearrangement links TRBV6-1 to TRBJ1-1; D is possibly TRBD1 (5 bases). The germline V and J ends were trimmed by 7 bases and 8 bases, with 17 bases remaining between them. Germline CDR1 reads MNHNS; CDR2 reads SASEGT. There are 13 residues in the CDR3. The CDR3 DNA sequence: TGTGCCAGCAATTTGGACATTTCCAGCGAAGCTTTCTTT. Translated, it gives CASNLDISSEAFF.

In its sample, this clonotype was seen once. A junction end diverges from the germline sequence, so it may reflect a read error. The rearrangement uses TRBV29-1 and TRBJ1-2, with 7 bases aligning to TRBD1. The CDR3 runs to 17 residues. Germline V gene data show CDR1 as SQVTM and CDR2 as ANQGSEA. The CDR3 sequence is CSIEGNPQGGPNYGYTF. The CDR3 coding sequence is TGCAGCATTGAAGGGAACCCGCAGGGGGGACCTAACTATGGGTACACCTTC. The whole variable domain, filled in from reference TRBV29-1 and TRBJ1-2, reads SAVISQKPSRDICQRGTSLTIQCQVDSQVTMMFWYRQQPGQSLTLIATANQGSEATYESGFVIDKFPISRPNLTFSTLTVSNMSPEDSSIYLCSIEGNPQGGPNYGYTFGSGTRLTVV.

V gene TRBV6-6 combines with J gene TRBJ2-7; D is possibly TRBD1 (7 bases). The CDR3 loop spans 14 amino acids. Germline CDR1 reads MNHNY; CDR2 reads SVGAGI (reference sequence). The CDR3 region is CGVGGQQHFYGQYF. CDR3 nucleotide sequence: TGTGGCGTCGGGGGACAGCAGCATTTCTACGGCCAGTACTTC.

This clonotype was seen only once. This likely comes from a read error, as the CDR3 has no conserved phenylalanine or tryptophan at its end. V usage is TRBV11-2 and J usage is TRBJ2-1, with 12 bases that match TRBD2. The CDR3 sequence is 18 residues long. Germline lookup yields CDR1 SGHAT and CDR2 FQNNGV. This CDR3 reads CASSLPRLAGEPYNEQFI. The CDR3 nucleotides are TGTGCCAGCAGCCTTCCTCGACTAGCGGGAGAACCCTACAATGAACAGTTCATC.

This clonotype was counted ten times or more. The chain uses TRBV7-9 and TRBJ2-3; D is perhaps TRBD1 (7 bases). The germline gives CDR1 SEHNR, CDR2 FQNEAQ (reference sequence). There are 15 residues in the CDR3. V was cut by 8 bases and J by 0 bases, with 15 bases left in between. CDR3 residues: CASQGGGPSTDTQYF. CDR3 in DNA: TGTGCCAGCCAGGGGGGAGGACCTAGCACAGATACGCAGTATTTT.

In its sample, this clonotype was seen once. The CDR3 ends on some other residue instead of the conserved phenylalanine or tryptophan, so this is likely a read error. V usage is TRBV5-4 and J usage is TRBJ2-1, with D uncertain. This CDR3 comprises 13 residues. CDR1 is SGHNT and CDR2 is YYREEE in the germline V gene (reference sequence). Here the CDR3 DNA reads TGTGCCAGTGAGTGGTACTCCTACAATGAACAGTTCTTA. Translating it yields CASEWYSYNEQFL.

A word on this clonotype: The CDR3 ends on some other residue instead of the conserved phenylalanine or tryptophan, so this is likely a read error. The rearrangement links TRBV29-1 to TRBJ2-1, with D unresolved. The germline V gene has CDR1 SQVTM and CDR2 ANQGSEA. The CDR3 totals 11 residues. In DNA, the CDR3 is TGCAGCCCCCGGCTAGACAATGAACAGTTCATC. Residues: CSPRLDNEQFI.

Concerning this clonotype: One end of the junction fails to match germline, which may point to a read error. This rearrangement joins TRBV11-2 to TRBJ2-7; D is unresolved. Germline V CDR1 and CDR2: SGHAT, FQNNGV. The CDR3 loop spans 14 amino acids. As DNA, the CDR3 is TGTGTCAGCAGCTTAGTACTCCTCCCCTACGAGCAGCACTTC. Translated: CVSSLVLLPYEQHF. Variable domain in full (rest from reference TRBV11-2 and TRBJ2-7): EAGVAQSPRYKIIEKRQSVAFWCNPISGHATLYWYQQILGQGPKLLIQFQNNGVVDDSQLPKDRFSAERLKGVDSTLKIQPAKLEDSAVYLCVSSLVLLPYEQHFGPGTRLTVT.

This clonotype is termed medium-sized. The chain links TRBV29-1 to TRBJ2-1; 10 nucleotides line up with TRBD2. CDR1 is SQVTM, CDR2 ANQGSEA, per germline. The CDR3 loop spans 12 amino acids. Trimming took 5 bases from V and 10 from J; bases not matched to a gene: 5. This chain's CDR3 is CSVLAGDREQFF. Written as DNA, the CDR3 is TGCAGCGTTCTAGCGGGAGATAGGGAGCAGTTCTTC.

The V and J genes are TRBV6-5 and TRBJ2-3; 8 positions agree with TRBD2. The J segment lost 4 bases and the V segment lost 5 bases, leaving 5 bases of the junction unmatched. The CDR3 consists of 14 residues. Germline values: CDR1 MNHEY, CDR2 SVGAGI. The CDR3 loop reads CASSQLAESDTQYF. CDR3 DNA: TGTGCCAGCAGTCAACTAGCGGAATCAGATACGCAGTATTTT.

As for this clonotype: One junction end disagrees with the germline gene, perhaps due to a read error. The chain is built from TRBV4-1 and TRBJ2-1; D gene uncertain. The CDR3 runs 14 residues. Germline V lookup: CDR1 MGHRA, CDR2 YSYEKL. The CDR3 DNA follows: TGCGCCAGTAGCCAGGCGGAAGGGTATAATGAGCAGTTCTTC. It specifies CASSQAEGYNEQFF.

This rearrangement joins TRBV11-2 to TRBJ2-2; D not resolved. This CDR3 region has 15 residues. Germline V lookup: CDR1 SGHAT, CDR2 FQNNGV. The germline V and J ends were trimmed by 6 bases and 2 bases, with 13 bases remaining between them. The CDR3 region is CASSLRPDNTGELFF. In DNA, the CDR3 is TGTGCCAGCAGTTTACGGCCGGATAACACCGGGGAGCTGTTTTTT.

As to this clonotype: An end of the junction does not agree with germline; a read error may underlie this. The chain is built from TRBV5-6 and TRBJ2-3; 9 bases line up with TRBD1. Per the germline V gene, CDR1 is SGHDT and CDR2 is YYEEEE. CDR3 length: 15 amino acids. The CDR3 loop reads CANSFDRGGSGTQYF. As DNA, the CDR3 is TGTGCCAACAGCTTCGACAGGGGGGGGTCTGGTACGCAGTATTTT. Combining the CDR3 with reference TRBV5-6 and TRBJ2-3 gives the whole variable domain DAGVTQSPTHLIKTRGQQVTLRCSPKSGHDTVSWYQQALGQGPQFIFQYYEEEERQRGNFPDRFSGHQFPNYSSELNVNALLLGDSALYLCANSFDRGGSGTQYFGPGTRLTVL.

Comment on this clonotype: Germline and junction disagree at one end, which may indicate a read error. V gene TRBV4-1 combines with J gene TRBJ2-1, with 8 bases lining up with TRBD2. Germline V gene data show CDR1 as MGHRA and CDR2 as YSYEKL. This CDR3 has 15 residues. Written as DNA, the CDR3 is TGCGACAGCAGCCAAGATTCGGGAGGGACCAATGGGCAGTTCTTC. Translated: CDSSQDSGGTNGQFF.

Concerning this clonotype: Germline is not matched at one junction end, which may reflect a read error. The rearrangement uses TRBV6-2 or TRBV6-3 and TRBJ2-3; D gene unclear. The V gene's germline CDR1 is MNHEY and CDR2 SVGEGT. CDR3 length: 11 amino acids. The CDR3 bases are TGTACCAGCAGTTTTGCAGATACGCAGTATTTT. Its protein is CTSSFADTQYF.

As to this clonotype: The CDR3 carries no conserved terminal phenylalanine or tryptophan, so it likely arises from a read error. The J gene is TRBJ2-3, the V gene TRBV28; 7 bases are a match to TRBD2. CDR1 is MDHEN and CDR2 is SYDVKM in the germline V gene. The CDR3 is 20 amino acids. With 4 bases clipped from V and 8 bases from J, the junction kept 27 bases outside the gene matches. The CDR3 sequence is CASSSRDVKKGLTGGLTQYL. For the CDR3, the DNA is TGTGCCAGCAGTTCCAGGGACGTCAAAAAGGGATTAACGGGAGGTCTTACGCAGTATCTT.

About this clonotype itself: The missing conserved phenylalanine or tryptophan at the end of this CDR3 makes a read error likely. The V gene is TRBV11-2, the J gene TRBJ2-7; maybe TRBD2 (5 bases). Germline assignment: CDR1 SGHAT and CDR2 FQNNGV. The CDR3 is 14 residues long. This CDR3 reads CASSLTDGDYVQYL. The CDR3 coding sequence is TGTGCCAGCAGCTTAACCGACGGAGACTACGTGCAGTACTTA.

With respect to this clonotype: One end of the junction varies from germline; a read error may be responsible. This chain links TRBV6-5 with TRBJ2-2; 7 bases align to TRBD2. The V gene's germline CDR1 is MNHEY and CDR2 SVGAGI. The CDR3 consists of 16 residues. In nucleotides, the CDR3 is TGTGCCAGCAGTTCCTTGAGCGGGATGATTACCGAGGAGCTGTTTTTT. It codes for CASSSLSGMITEELFF.

This chain connects TRBV10-3 to TRBJ2-1; 10 nucleotides align to TRBD2. The CDR3 is 16 amino acids. Trimming cost V 11 bases and J 0 bases; bases outside gene matches: 10. Germline CDR1 and CDR2: ENHRY and SYGVKD. CDR3 region: CAFSAGGLNSYNEQFF. CDR3 sequence (DNA): TGTGCCTTCTCAGCGGGAGGGTTAAACTCCTACAATGAGCAGTTCTTC.

Note on this clonotype: With a much larger clone just one base away, this may be a read error. The chain has TRBV7-9 and TRBJ2-3; D is unresolved. CDR1 and CDR2 from the germline V gene are SEHNR and FQNEAQ (reference sequence). The CDR3 runs 17 residues. DNA of the CDR3: TGTACCAGCAGCTTAGTTGGGCTTTCCGAAAACACAGATACGCAGTATTTT. Translation: CTSSLVGLSENTDTQYF.

For this clonotype: One end of the junction fails to match germline, which may point to a read error. The CDR3 sequence is CASSVEVGDEKLLF. CDR3 nucleotide sequence: TGTGCCAGCAGTGTAGAGGTTGGGGACGAAAAACTGCTTTTT. The chain has TRBV11-2 and TRBJ1-4, with TRBD1 as a possible D gene (5 bases). The germline V gene has CDR1 SGHAT and CDR2 FQNNGV. The CDR3 is made up of 14 amino acids. Using reference TRBV11-2 and TRBJ1-4 for the parts outside the CDR3, the full variable domain is EAGVAQSPRYKIIEKRQSVAFWCNPISGHATLYWYQQILGQGPKLLIQFQNNGVVDDSQLPKDRFSAERLKGVDSTLKIQPAKLEDSAVYLCASSVEVGDEKLLFGSGTQLSVL.

The chain is built from TRBV6-6 and TRBJ2-5; the D gene is possibly TRBD1 (6 bases). V was clipped by 8 bases and J by 6 bases, with 16 bases between them. Germline values: CDR1 MNHNY, CDR2 SVGAGI (reference sequence). This CDR3 spans 13 amino acids. CDR3 in amino acids: CASDTGIGKTQYF. CDR3 DNA: TGTGCCAGCGACACAGGGATAGGAAAGACCCAGTACTTC.

This clonotype was detected a few times. This chain connects TRBV2 to TRBJ2-1; 10 bases map to TRBD1. Germline CDR1 SNHLY, CDR2 FYNNEI. This CDR3 is built from 15 residues. V dropped 8 bases and J dropped 6; count of bases not matched to a gene: 10. As DNA, the CDR3 is TGTGCCAGCTGTGTAGACAGGGGGCTTTTCAATGAGCAGTTCTTC. This sequence encodes CASCVDRGLFNEQFF.

In the case of this clonotype: At one of its ends the junction is not consistent with the germline gene, which may arise from a read error. The chain carries TRBV29-1 and TRBJ2-4, with D tentatively TRBD1 (5 bases). The CDR3 spans 14 residues. From germline, CDR1 is SQVTM and CDR2 ANQGSEA. The CDR3 spells CSFELRGLGGIQYF. CDR3 bases: TGTAGCTTTGAACTAAGGGGTCTCGGCGGCATTCAGTACTTC.

Comment on this clonotype: At one end, the junction sequence differs from germline, possibly due to a read error. The chain recombines TRBV29-1 with TRBJ2-1; weak D call: TRBD1 (6 bases). Per the germline V gene, CDR1 is SQVTM and CDR2 is ANQGSEA. The CDR3 is 15 residues long. CDR3 residues: CSGGPPSSSYNERFF. The CDR3 DNA is TGCAGCGGGGGGCCTCCTTCCAGTTCCTACAATGAGCGGTTCTTC.